Following are 27 T cell receptor beta chains from one sample sequenced in a study of cytomegalovirus exposure and HLA in healthy donors. 60 Vbeta and 13 Jbeta primers were used in PCR. Only in-frame clones appear in the TCRdb table, and some are missing; sequencing was by immunoSEQ multiplex PCR. Of 130,000 or so clones in the sample, 70% to 85% are singletons; the top ten hold roughly 2%. The sequenced sample was PBMCs. The receptors shown here come from a man aged 18 to 29 in good health and CMV-seronegative.

The genes are TRBV12-5 and TRBJ1-1, with D possibly being TRBD1 (5 bases). The germline gives CDR1 LGHNT, CDR2 FRNRAP. The CDR3 runs to 12 residues. The V end lost 6 bases, the J end lost 5 bases, and 10 bases lay between the germline ends. The CDR3 here is CASGKGETEAFF. CDR3 DNA: TGTGCTAGTGGCAAAGGGGAAACTGAAGCTTTCTTT.

CDR3 bases: TGTGCCAGTAGTACCCTGCCCATCCGGGATTCACGAACCATATATTTT. Amino acids: CASSTLPIRDSRTIYF. The rearrangement uses TRBV19 and TRBJ1-3; D gene unclear. Trimming removed 4 bases from V and 10 bases from J, with 23 bases in between. The CDR3 length is 16 residues. CDR1 is LNHDA and CDR2 is SQIVND in the germline V gene (reference sequence).

This clone has a single count. J is TRBJ2-7 and V is TRBV21-1; the DNA was not compared with TRBD2, the D call given in the table. TRBV21-1 has pseudogene status. This CDR3 has 20 residues. The chain's CDR3 is CASSPKGRVAGPLSSYEQYF. The CDR3 DNA reads as TGTGCCAGCAGTCCAAAAGGGCGGGTAGCGGGGCCTTTGAGCTCCTACGAGCAGTACTTC.

V usage is TRBV27 and J usage is TRBJ1-2; the D gene is possibly TRBD1 (6 bases). Per the germline V gene, CDR1 is MNHEY and CDR2 is SMNVEV (reference sequence). V lost 5 bases to trimming and J lost 4 bases, with 17 bases between them. The length of the CDR3 is 15 residues. This chain's CDR3 is CASSPTVGALYGYTF. The DNA of the CDR3 is TGTGCCAGCAGTCCGACGGTGGGGGCCCTCTATGGCTACACCTTC.

The CDR3 loop is CASSIGVHQPQHF. The DNA for the CDR3 is TGTGCCAGTAGTATCGGGGTTCACCAGCCCCAGCATTTT. The chain uses TRBV19 and TRBJ1-5, with unresolved D. The CDR3 covers 13 residues. V dropped 3 bases and J dropped 7 bases, with 10 bases sitting between them. Germline CDR1 is LNHDA and CDR2 is SQIVND (reference sequence).

In DNA form, the CDR3 reads TGTGCCAGCAGCCCCGGACTAGCGGGGGGGCCAGATACGCAGTATTTT. Translated: CASSPGLAGGPDTQYF. The chain couples TRBV5-4 to TRBJ2-3; 15 bases are a match to TRBD2. Germline values: CDR1 SGHNT, CDR2 YYREEE (reference sequence). The V segment lost 4 bases and the J segment 4 bases; nucleotides outside the gene matches: 4. CDR3 length: 16 amino acids.

The V call is TRBV29-1, the J call TRBJ2-3; the D gene is possibly TRBD1 (6 bases). CDR3 length: 14 amino acids. The germline V and J ends were trimmed by 5 bases and 3 bases, with 15 bases remaining between them. Germline CDR1 SQVTM, CDR2 ANQGSEA. CDR3 sequence: CSVLRGFGTDTQYF. The CDR3 bases are TGCAGCGTTCTCAGGGGCTTTGGGACAGATACGCAGTATTTT.

This chain uses TRBV13 with TRBJ2-6; D possibly corresponds to TRBD1 (6 bases). CDR3 length: 15 amino acids. The V gene's germline CDR1 is PRHDT and CDR2 FYEKMQ (reference sequence). Trimming stripped 5 bases from V and 2 bases from J, with 10 bases between. This CDR3 reads CASSQGRPGANVLTF. In DNA form, the CDR3 reads TGTGCCAGCAGCCAGGGGCGCCCTGGGGCCAACGTCCTGACTTTC.

The rearrangement links TRBV19 to TRBJ1-1, with D possibly TRBD1 on 6 matching bases. The CDR3 totals 13 residues. V gave up 7 bases and J gave up 0 bases, with 9 bases separating them. Germline CDR1 LNHDA, CDR2 SQIVND (reference sequence). CDR3 DNA: TGTGCCAGTAAGGACAGCGTGAACACTGAAGCTTTCTTT. Protein product: CASKDSVNTEAFF. The full variable domain, completed using reference TRBV19 and TRBJ1-1, is DGGITQSPKYLFRKEGQNVTLSCEQNLNHDAMYWYRQDPGQGLRLIYYSQIVNDFQKGDIAEGYSVSREKKESFPLTVTSAQKNPTAFYLCASKDSVNTEAFFGQGTRLTVV.

On this clone itself: At one boundary the junction diverges from the germline segment, which might be a read error. J is TRBJ2-7 and V is TRBV7-9; TRBD1 matches 8 bases. Germline assignment: CDR1 SEHNR and CDR2 FQNEAQ (reference sequence). This CDR3 has 16 residues. CDR3 loop: CSSSSPPTGEWYEQYF. The CDR3 nucleotides read TGTTCCAGCAGCTCGCCGCCGACAGGGGAGTGGTACGAGCAGTACTTC.

The J gene is TRBJ2-5, the V gene TRBV19, with D possibly being TRBD2 (7 bases). CDR1 is LNHDA and CDR2 is SQIVND in the germline V gene (reference sequence). This CDR3 has 11 residues. V dropped 9 bases and J dropped 8 bases, with 13 bases sitting between them. CDR3 bases: TGTGCCAGCAGGACAGCGGGAACCCAGTACTTC. Its translation: CASRTAGTQYF.

The chain carries TRBV2 and TRBJ2-1; D gene uncertain. Trimming shortened V by 6 bases and J by 7 bases, and 13 bases separated the two germline ends. The CDR3 is 13 amino acids. CDR1 SNHLY and CDR2 FYNNEI come from the germline V gene. The CDR3 region is CASRVDSENEQFF. The CDR3 DNA is TGTGCCAGCAGGGTAGACTCAGAGAATGAGCAGTTCTTC.

This chain connects TRBV21-1 to TRBJ2-7; the table gives TRBD1 as D, unverified against the DNA. TRBV21-1 is an annotated pseudogene. The CDR3 is made up of 16 amino acids. CDR3 nucleotide sequence: TGTGCCAGCAGCATCCTATCGACAGGGAACCCCTACGAGCAGTACTTC. This encodes CASSILSTGNPYEQYF.

This clone has a handful of counts. The chain is built from TRBV2 and TRBJ1-1; 8 nucleotides agree with TRBD1. Germline CDR1 reads SNHLY; CDR2 reads FYNNEI. The CDR3 has 16 amino acids. After removal of 3 bases from V and 5 bases from J, the junction contained 11 bases not matched to a gene. The DNA of the CDR3 is TGTGCCAGCAGTGATCCCCCTGGACAGGGAAAAACTGAAGCTTTCTTT. Its translation is CASSDPPGQGKTEAFF.

J is TRBJ2-3 and V is TRBV7-2; 11 bases map to TRBD2. The ends lost 0 bases at V and 4 bases at J; junction bases unmatched: 9. This CDR3 contains 18 residues. Germline loops: CDR1 SGHTA, CDR2 FQGNSA. CDR3 in DNA: TGTGCCAGCAGCTTAGCCCTCATAGCGGGGGGGCTGTCAGATACGCAGTATTTT. Its protein product is CASSLALIAGGLSDTQYF.

The chain joins TRBV7-9 to TRBJ2-7, with 9 nucleotides matching TRBD2. The CDR3 runs 15 residues. The germline CDR1 and CDR2 sequences are SEHNR and FQNEAQ (reference sequence). V gave up 2 bases and J gave up 4 bases; unmatched junction bases: 6. The DNA for the CDR3 is TGTGCCAGCAGCTTATTGTCTAGCGGGGATTACGAGCAGTACTTC. It encodes CASSLLSSGDYEQYF.

The V gene is TRBV4-3, the J gene TRBJ2-5, with D possibly being TRBD2 (7 bases). Trimming removed 0 bases at V and 2 bases at J, with 16 bases between. This CDR3 spans 17 amino acids. Germline V lookup: CDR1 LGHNA, CDR2 YSLEER. The DNA for the CDR3 is TGCGCCAGCAGCCAAGAGAGGGGGGGGGCGGGGCAAGAGACCCAGTACTTC. Translating it yields CASSQERGGAGQETQYF.

The chain combines TRBV10-3 with TRBJ1-2; 10 bases match TRBD1. The germline CDR1 and CDR2 sequences are ENHRY and SYGVKD. Trimming removed 7 bases from V and 8 bases from J; junction bases left unmatched: 13. There are 15 residues in the CDR3. The CDR3 region has the DNA TGTGCCATCAACCCTCGGACAGGGGGTTCGAAGGGCTACACCTTC. Translating gives CAINPRTGGSKGYTF.

This sequence joins TRBV7-8 and TRBJ1-1, with D perhaps matching TRBD1 (5 bases). The V and J ends lost 1 base and 3 bases respectively, with 12 bases between them. This CDR3 is 15 amino acids long. The germline V gene encodes CDR1 SGHVS and CDR2 FQNEAQ. The CDR3 is CASSLVPRGDTEAFF. CDR3 nucleotides: TGTGCCAGCAGCTTAGTCCCTAGGGGTGACACTGAAGCTTTCTTT.

The J gene is TRBJ2-1, the V gene TRBV5-4; D gene ambiguous. The V and J ends lost 0 bases and 5 bases respectively, with 9 bases between them. Per the germline V gene, CDR1 is SGHNT and CDR2 is YYREEE (reference sequence). The CDR3 extends over 14 amino acids. As DNA, the CDR3 is TGTGCCAGCAGCTTGGTCACAGCCGACAATGAGCAGTTCTTC. It translates to CASSLVTADNEQFF. Looking up the rest from reference TRBV5-4 and TRBJ2-1 gives the full variable domain: ETGVTQSPTHLIKTRGQQVTLRCSSQSGHNTVSWYQQALGQGPQFIFQYYREEENGRGNFPPRFSGLQFPNYSSELNVNALELDDSALYLCASSLVTADNEQFFGPGTRLTVL.

CDR3 nucleotide sequence: TGTGCCAGCAGCGCGACAGGGGGCGCATACAATGAGCAGTTCTTC. Amino acids: CASSATGGAYNEQFF. The genes are TRBV9 and TRBJ2-1; 10 nucleotides align to TRBD1. The CDR3 consists of 15 residues. Germline V gene data show CDR1 as SGDLS and CDR2 as YYNGEE. The ends lost 3 bases at V and 4 bases at J; junction bases unmatched: 4.

V and J are TRBV13 and TRBJ2-4, with D perhaps TRBD2 (6 bases). Germline V lookup: CDR1 PRHDT, CDR2 FYEKMQ (reference sequence). The V end was cut by 2 bases, the J end by 3 bases, with 17 bases between. The length of the CDR3 is 17 residues. CDR3 protein: CASSLSIGLMDKNIQYF. DNA of the CDR3: TGTGCCAGCAGCTTATCTATCGGACTAATGGACAAAAACATTCAGTACTTC.

This sequence joins TRBV18 and TRBJ2-3; no definite D call. CDR3 size: 15 residues. Trimming cost V 2 bases and J 4 bases, with 13 bases left between them. Germline lookup yields CDR1 KGHSH and CDR2 LQKENI. CDR3 sequence: CASSPIQLQADTQYF. As DNA, the CDR3 is TGTGCCAGCTCACCAATTCAGCTTCAGGCAGATACGCAGTATTTT.

As for this clone: A junction end diverges from the germline sequence, so it may reflect a read error. The V gene is TRBV6-6, the J gene TRBJ1-2; 9 positions match TRBD1. Germline CDR1 and CDR2: MNHNY and SVGAGI (reference sequence). This CDR3 is 14 amino acids long. As DNA, the CDR3 is TGTGTCAGCAGTTACAACGGACAGGGGCGAGGCTACACCTTC. Translated, it gives CVSSYNGQGRGYTF.

The DNA of the CDR3 is TGTGCCAGCAGCTTAACCCGGGACAGAAGGGGCTACACCTTC. It translates to CASSLTRDRRGYTF. This chain uses TRBV7-9 with TRBJ1-2; 7 nucleotides match TRBD1. Germline V gives CDR1 SEHNR, CDR2 FQNEAQ (reference sequence). This CDR3 contains 14 residues. V dropped 2 bases and J dropped 8; count of bases not matched to a gene: 8.

The rearrangement links TRBV28 to TRBJ1-2; D gene ambiguous. Germline loops: CDR1 MDHEN, CDR2 SYDVKM. V lost 6 bases and J lost 3, with 17 bases in between. The CDR3 consists of 15 residues. In DNA form, the CDR3 reads TGTGCCAGCAGCGCCCCTCGGTCAGAGGACTATGGCTACACCTTC. It specifies CASSAPRSEDYGYTF.

The rearrangement joins TRBV11-2 to TRBJ2-2, with 10 bases matching TRBD2. V was pared by 4 bases and J by 4 bases, with 9 bases of the junction left unmatched. CDR1 and CDR2 from the germline V gene are SGHAT and FQNNGV. This CDR3 spans 17 amino acids. CDR3 region: CASSSQRGGRGTGELFF. CDR3 bases: TGTGCCAGCAGCTCGCAGCGGGGGGGCCGGGGCACCGGGGAGCTGTTTTTT.